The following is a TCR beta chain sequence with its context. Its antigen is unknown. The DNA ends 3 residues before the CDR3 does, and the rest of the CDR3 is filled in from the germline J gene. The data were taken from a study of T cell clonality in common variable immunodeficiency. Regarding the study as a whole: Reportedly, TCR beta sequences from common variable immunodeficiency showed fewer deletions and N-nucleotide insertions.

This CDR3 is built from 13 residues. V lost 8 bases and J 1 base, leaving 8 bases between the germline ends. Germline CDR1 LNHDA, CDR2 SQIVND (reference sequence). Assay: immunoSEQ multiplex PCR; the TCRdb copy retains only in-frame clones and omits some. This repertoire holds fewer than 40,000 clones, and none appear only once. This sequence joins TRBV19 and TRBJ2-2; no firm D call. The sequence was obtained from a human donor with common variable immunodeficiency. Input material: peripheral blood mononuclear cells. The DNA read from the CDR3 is TGTGCCAGTTCAAGACAGAACACCGGGGAG. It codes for CASSRQNTGE. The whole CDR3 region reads CASSRQNTGELFF.